Each of the 26 T cell receptor beta chains below was sequenced from the same sample in a study of long-term antiretroviral therapy in people with HIV. Sequencing used immunoSEQ v3.0 at survey level. Using immunoSEQ multiplex PCR, the repertoire was profiled, and TCRdb retains in-frame clones only, with some absent. The sample carries 20,000 to 25,000 clones, 85% to 95% recorded once. Specimen: unsorted PBMCs, collected roughly 5.1 years after starting antiretroviral therapy. The receptors were sampled from a woman aged 45-65 years with HIV.

The chain has TRBV29-1 and TRBJ2-7; 9 nucleotides align to TRBD1. CDR3 length equals 12 residues. Trimming removed 4 bases from V and 4 bases from J; junction bases left unmatched: 2. Looked up from germline, CDR1 is SQVTM and CDR2 is ANQGSEA. CDR3 bases: TGCAGCGTTGGGGGGACAGGGTACGAGCAGTACTTC. It translates to CSVGGTGYEQYF.

The chain is built from TRBV19 and TRBJ2-5; 11 bases fit TRBD1. The CDR3 has 14 residues. With 10 bases clipped from V and 0 bases from J, the junction kept 4 bases outside the gene matches. Germline V gives CDR1 LNHDA, CDR2 SQIVND (reference sequence). CDR3 coding DNA: TGTGCCACTCGGACAGGGGGCCACCAAGAGACCCAGTACTTC. As protein: CATRTGGHQETQYF.

This chain connects TRBV29-1 to TRBJ1-1, with unresolved D. V lost 3 bases, J lost 6 bases, and 14 bases lay in between. Germline CDR1 reads SQVTM; CDR2 reads ANQGSEA. The CDR3 consists of 13 residues. CDR3 region: CSVDLGVGPEAFF. CDR3 DNA sequence: TGCAGCGTTGATCTGGGTGTAGGGCCTGAAGCTTTCTTT.

The chain couples TRBV5-8 to TRBJ1-1; TRBD1 aligns across 7 bases. The CDR3 extends over 16 amino acids. V shed 4 bases and J 4 bases; nucleotides not matched to a gene: 13. CDR1 and CDR2 from the germline V gene are SGHTS and YDEGEE. CDR3 sequence: CASSTLQTGRGTEAFF. For the CDR3, the DNA is TGTGCCAGCAGCACCCTCCAGACAGGGAGGGGCACTGAAGCTTTCTTT.

The chain joins TRBV6-6 to TRBJ2-1, with D hard to call. Germline assignment: CDR1 MNHNY and CDR2 SVGAGI (reference sequence). V was pared by 0 bases and J by 3 bases, with 6 bases between. This CDR3 is built from 14 residues. The CDR3 DNA reads as TGTGCCAGCAGTTACTCAACAATCTACAATGAGCAGTTCTTC. Protein: CASSYSTIYNEQFF.

The V and J genes are TRBV27 and TRBJ2-7; TRBD1 aligns across 10 bases. The CDR3 totals 14 residues. Trimming at V came to 4 bases and at J to 6 bases, leaving 6 bases not matched to a gene. Germline CDR1 is MNHEY and CDR2 is SMNVEV (reference sequence). The CDR3 bases are TGTGCCAGCAGTTGTCCGGGACAGGGGTGCGAGCAGTACTTC. It is translated as CASSCPGQGCEQYF.

This chain links TRBV9 with TRBJ1-3; 9 positions match TRBD1. Germline loops: CDR1 SGDLS, CDR2 YYNGEE. The CDR3 is made up of 15 amino acids. V trimming: 4 bases; J trimming: 2 bases; junction bases outside the gene matches: 4. The CDR3 DNA sequence: TGTGCCAGCAGCAGACAGGGGGGTGCTGGAAACACCATATATTTT. This sequence encodes CASSRQGGAGNTIYF.

V and J are TRBV7-6 and TRBJ2-1; D is unclear. This CDR3 region has 16 residues. Germline values: CDR1 SGHVS, CDR2 FNYEAQ. V lost 2 bases to trimming and J lost 2 bases, with 13 bases between them. The CDR3 nucleotides are TGTGCCAGCAGCTTAAGCGCAGTCGGCGCCTACAATGAGCAGTTCTTC. This translates into CASSLSAVGAYNEQFF.

J is TRBJ1-4 and V is TRBV7-2; D is unclear. The germline V and J ends were trimmed by 1 base and 2 bases, with 5 bases remaining between them. This CDR3 has 14 residues. The V gene's germline CDR1 is SGHTA and CDR2 FQGNSA. The CDR3 DNA sequence: TGTGCCAGCAGCTTAGTATACACTAATGAAAAACTGTTTTTT. This gives the protein CASSLVYTNEKLFF. Drawing the rest from reference TRBV7-2 and TRBJ1-4, the complete variable domain is GAGVSQSPSNKVTEKGKDVELRCDPISGHTALYWYRQSLGQGLEFLIYFQGNSAPDKSGLPSDRFSAERTGGSVSTLTIQRTQQEDSAVYLCASSLVYTNEKLFFGSGTQLSVL.

The chain carries TRBV11-2 and TRBJ1-3, with D perhaps TRBD1 (6 bases). V lost 5 bases and J 0 bases, leaving 17 bases between the germline ends. CDR1 is SGHAT, CDR2 FQNNGV, per germline. This CDR3 is built from 17 residues. For the CDR3, the DNA is TGTGCCAGCAGCATGCAACAGGGACCCGGCTCTGGAAACACCATATATTTT. Translated, it gives CASSMQQGPGSGNTIYF.

The rearrangement uses TRBV6-1 and TRBJ1-1; 8 bases are a match to TRBD1. Germline-derived CDR1 and CDR2 are MNHNS and SASEGT. The CDR3 contains 14 residues. Trimming cost V 7 bases and J 4 bases; bases outside gene matches: 8. The CDR3 region has the DNA TGTGCCAGCACGGGGGCAACAGGGGGCACTGAAGCTTTCTTT. This encodes CASTGATGGTEAFF.

The V gene is TRBV27, the J gene TRBJ2-1; D may be TRBD2 (5 bases). Germline CDR1 reads MNHEY; CDR2 reads SMNVEV (reference sequence). V was cut by 6 bases and J by 7 bases, with 16 bases left in between. This CDR3 contains 14 residues. In nucleotides, the CDR3 is TGTGCCAGCAGATATACGGGGTCCGGAAATGAGCAGTTCTTC. Amino acid sequence: CASRYTGSGNEQFF.

CDR3 amino acids: CASSLGDSTDTQYF. The CDR3 region has the DNA TGTGCCAGCAGCTTAGGGGATAGCACAGATACGCAGTATTTT. The gene calls are TRBV7-2 and TRBJ2-3; D gene ambiguous. Trimming removed 1 base at V and 0 bases at J, with 5 bases between. The CDR3 loop spans 14 amino acids. The germline V gene encodes CDR1 SGHTA and CDR2 FQGNSA.

V is TRBV7-9 and J is TRBJ2-2; 8 bases fit TRBD2. The CDR3 extends over 15 amino acids. The V and J ends lost 3 bases and 3 bases, in that order; junction bases with no gene match: 3. Germline V gene data show CDR1 as SEHNR and CDR2 as FQNEAQ (reference sequence). CDR3 coding DNA: TGTGCCAGCAGCTTTAGCGGGATGTACACCGGGGAGCTGTTTTTT. Its translation: CASSFSGMYTGELFF.

This chain connects TRBV14 to TRBJ1-1; tentatively, D is TRBD1 (5 bases). This CDR3 has 13 amino acids. In germline, CDR1 is SGHDN, CDR2 FVKESK. V lost 0 bases and J lost 7, with 9 bases in between. This chain's CDR3 is CASSQDLTDEAFF. The CDR3 bases are TGTGCCAGCAGCCAAGATTTGACAGATGAAGCTTTCTTT.

The chain combines TRBV5-1 with TRBJ1-1; D is undetermined. In germline, CDR1 is SGHRS, CDR2 YFSETQ. Trimming cost V 1 base and J 4 bases, with 20 bases left between them. The CDR3 consists of 17 residues. CDR3 in DNA: TGCGCCAGCAGCTTGCGAGTGAATAGTAAAAGTGGCACTGAAGCTTTCTTT. It yields the protein CASSLRVNSKSGTEAFF.

The genes are TRBV6-1 and TRBJ1-2; no clear D gene. The CDR3 contains 14 residues. The ends were cut back, 4 bases at V and 7 bases at J, with 16 bases in the middle. Germline CDR1 is MNHNS and CDR2 is SASEGT. In DNA form, the CDR3 reads TGTGCCAGCAGTGGACCGACGGCGGGTCGTGGCTACACCTTC. Residues: CASSGPTAGRGYTF.

J is TRBJ2-1 and V is TRBV28, with a weak D call TRBD2 (6 bases). V lost 2 bases and J lost 2, with 7 bases in between. The germline gives CDR1 MDHEN, CDR2 SYDVKM. This CDR3 has 14 amino acids. The CDR3 DNA is TGTGCCAGCAGTTTAGCGGGGCCCTACAATGAGCAGTTCTTC. It yields the protein CASSLAGPYNEQFF.

J is TRBJ2-1 and V is TRBV6-5, with 9 bases identical to TRBD2. The germline V gene has CDR1 MNHEY and CDR2 SVGAGI. V gave up 4 bases and J gave up 7 bases; unmatched junction bases: 11. The CDR3 length is 16 residues. CDR3 region: CASSSTGLASGNEQFF. The CDR3 DNA reads as TGTGCCAGCAGTTCCACGGGACTAGCTTCGGGAAATGAGCAGTTCTTC.

The V and J genes are TRBV27 and TRBJ2-3; D unresolved. The CDR3 is 16 amino acids. Trimming pared 1 base from V and 2 bases from J, leaving 13 bases between. Germline CDR1 is MNHEY and CDR2 is SMNVEV (reference sequence). CDR3 protein: CASSLYGGTNTDTQYF. The CDR3 DNA follows: TGTGCCAGCAGTTTATATGGCGGAACCAACACAGATACGCAGTATTTT.

The V gene is TRBV7-9, the J gene TRBJ2-7; D might be TRBD2 (6 bases). The CDR3 totals 15 residues. Trimming pared 4 bases from V and 5 bases from J, leaving 18 bases between. Germline V lookup: CDR1 SEHNR, CDR2 FQNEAQ (reference sequence). In nucleotides, the CDR3 is TGTGCCAGCAGCTCGTCCGGGACTCCAGGGAACGAGCAGTACTTC. It specifies CASSSSGTPGNEQYF.

The chain is built from TRBV5-1 and TRBJ2-4, with D perhaps TRBD1 (6 bases). This CDR3 contains 13 residues. Trimming stripped 4 bases from V and 6 bases from J, with 11 bases between. CDR1 is SGHRS and CDR2 is YFSETQ in the germline V gene. For the CDR3, the DNA is TGCGCCAGCAGCGGGGACACTTTAAACATTCAGTACTTC. Translated: CASSGDTLNIQYF.

The chain employs TRBV7-9 and TRBJ2-1, with D hard to call. CDR1 and CDR2 (germline): SEHNR, FQNEAQ (reference sequence). With 7 bases removed from V and 9 bases from J, the gap between germline ends came to 16 bases. This CDR3 is 13 amino acids long. CDR3 DNA: TGTGCCAGCACCTTTCCGGAAGTCCTTGAGCAGTTCTTC. Translated: CASTFPEVLEQFF.

This clone has a single count. The chain recombines TRBV23-1 with TRBJ2-7; D possibly uses TRBD1 or TRBD2 (6 bases each). TRBV23-1 is flagged as an ORF with uncertain function. The length of the CDR3 is 16 residues. The V end lost 0 bases, the J end lost 4 bases, and 16 bases lay between the germline ends. CDR3 nucleotide sequence: TGCGCCAGCAGTCAATCGATCCCGGGGGCGGGGTACGAGCAGTACTTC. This sequence encodes CASSQSIPGAGYEQYF.

The genes are TRBV5-6 and TRBJ2-3; D gene ambiguous. V lost 3 bases and J 1 base, leaving 9 bases between the germline ends. Germline V gene sequence: CDR1 SGHDT, CDR2 YYEEEE. The length of the CDR3 is 14 residues. DNA of the CDR3: TGTGCCAGCAGCTCCTTCCCTGGCACAGATACGCAGTATTTT. Amino acids: CASSSFPGTDTQYF.

In nucleotides, the CDR3 is TGTGCCAGCAGTGCGATACAGGATAGCAATCAGCCCCAGCATTTT. As protein: CASSAIQDSNQPQHF. The gene calls are TRBV6-5 and TRBJ1-5; D possibly corresponds to TRBD1 (5 bases). CDR1 and CDR2 from the germline V gene are MNHEY and SVGAGI. Between the trimmed V and J ends, which lost 5 bases and 0 bases, there was a span of 11 bases. The CDR3 sequence is 15 residues long.